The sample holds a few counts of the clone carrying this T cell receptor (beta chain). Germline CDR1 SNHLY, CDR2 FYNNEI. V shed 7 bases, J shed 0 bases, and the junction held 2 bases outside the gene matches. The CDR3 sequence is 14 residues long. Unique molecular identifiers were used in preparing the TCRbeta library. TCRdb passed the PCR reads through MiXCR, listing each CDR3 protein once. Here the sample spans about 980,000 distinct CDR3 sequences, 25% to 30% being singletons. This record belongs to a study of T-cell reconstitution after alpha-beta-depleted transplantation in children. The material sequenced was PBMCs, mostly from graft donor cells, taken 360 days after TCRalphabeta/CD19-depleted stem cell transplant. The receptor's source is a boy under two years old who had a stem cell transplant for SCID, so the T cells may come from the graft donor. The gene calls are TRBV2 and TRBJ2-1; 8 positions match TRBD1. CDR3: CASTTGASYNEQFF. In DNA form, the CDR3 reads TGTGCCAGCACGACAGGGGCCTCCTACAATGAGCAGTTCTTC.